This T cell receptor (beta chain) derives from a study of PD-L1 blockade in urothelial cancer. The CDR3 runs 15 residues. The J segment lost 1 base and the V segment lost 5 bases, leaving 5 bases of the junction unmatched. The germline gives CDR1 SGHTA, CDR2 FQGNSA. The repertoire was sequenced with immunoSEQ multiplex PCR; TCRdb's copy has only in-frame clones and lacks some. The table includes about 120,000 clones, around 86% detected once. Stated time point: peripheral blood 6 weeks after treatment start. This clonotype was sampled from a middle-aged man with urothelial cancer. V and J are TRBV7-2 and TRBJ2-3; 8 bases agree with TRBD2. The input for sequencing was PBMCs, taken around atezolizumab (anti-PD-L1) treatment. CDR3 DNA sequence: TGTGCCAGCAGCATTTTGACTAGCGGCACAGATACGCAGTATTTT. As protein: CASSILTSGTDTQYF.